These T cell receptor beta chains were read from a single sample in a study of CXCR3-negative and CXCR3-positive naive CD8 T cells. Each CDR3 protein gets one entry in TCRdb, which reprocessed the 5' RACE reads and gives no DNA. The sample has 100,000 to 150,000 distinct CDR3 sequences. Specimen: naive CXCR3- CD8+ T cells from blood. Every receptor here comes from a human donor in good health. Some clones in this sample may be carry-over from other donors' samples. Both conserved end residues are part of each CDR3.

cdr3_length	j_call	v_call	cdr3_aa
13	TRBJ2-7	TRBV19	CASSYRSNYEQYF
14	TRBJ1-1	TRBV6-2/TRBV6-3	CASSYLTGNTEAFF
16	TRBJ2-1	TRBV5-5	CASSSSGAGSYNEQFF
13	TRBJ1-2	TRBV9	CASSVRTGYGYTF
18	TRBJ2-1	TRBV5-1	CASSLVLLAGATYNEQFF
18	TRBJ2-7	TRBV11-2	CASSLDSAGGPTDYEQYF
13	TRBJ2-2	TRBV12-3/TRBV12-4	CAMTTGNTGELFF
14	TRBJ2-1	TRBV20-1	CSARVTKAYNEQFF
14	TRBJ2-7	TRBV10-3	CAISEGQLSYEQYF
15	TRBJ2-2	TRBV28	CASIARGGDTGELFF
16	TRBJ2-1	TRBV7-9	CASSPGLGQRYNEQFF
16	TRBJ2-1	TRBV28	CASSQLAGGPVPQQFF
13	TRBJ1-2	TRBV25-1	CASSTPGRGGYTF
16	TRBJ2-7	TRBV3-1	CASSQEILAGAYEQYF
16	TRBJ2-5	TRBV4-3	CASSQIGLAGIETQYF
14	TRBJ1-1	TRBV2	CASNGEWLNTEAFF
15	TRBJ2-7	TRBV18	CASSSTGTATYEQYF
13	TRBJ2-7	TRBV29-1	CSVAAGNSYEQYF
17	TRBJ2-1	TRBV12-3/TRBV12-4	CASSFGAGSSSYNEQFF
15	TRBJ1-2	TRBV4-2	CASSQDLELYYGYTF
13	TRBJ1-1	TRBV25-1	CASSEGPGTEAFF
18	TRBJ2-7	TRBV11-2	CASSLDFWMQPALGGPYF
14	TRBJ2-7	TRBV23-1	CAGLPGGYIHEQYF
17	TRBJ2-2	TRBV12-3/TRBV12-4	CASSPVSPKAGVGELFF
14	TRBJ2-7	TRBV27	CASSSLHSSYEQYF
14	TRBJ2-1	TRBV20-1	CSAPGVGPYNEQFF
14	TRBJ2-7	TRBV13	CASSLDGTRGEQYF
14	TRBJ2-7	TRBV12-3/TRBV12-4	CASSYGTGRYEQCF
15	TRBJ1-4	TRBV30	CAWTNLGQGDEKLFF
12	TRBJ1-1	TRBV2	CASSPGVIEAFF
15	TRBJ2-1	TRBV9	CASSVAEWGYNEQFF
15	TRBJ2-1	TRBV29-1	CSVEVTGGSYNEQFF
14	TRBJ2-1	TRBV12-5	CASGLGTSGLEQFF
15	TRBJ2-7	TRBV7-9	CASSQGASGRIEQYF
15	TRBJ2-5	TRBV7-9	CASSLVQGLEETQYF
14	TRBJ2-7	TRBV10-3	CAISDGTGSYEQYF
19	TRBJ2-6	TRBV28	CASSGPRDSSSSGANVLTF
14	TRBJ1-2	TRBV7-8	CASSFADSRYGYTF
15	TRBJ2-1	TRBV3-1	CASSQGWGSNDEQFF
15	TRBJ1-5	TRBV20-1	CSAREPGDSNQPQHF
15	TRBJ2-2	TRBV7-3	CASSSLAGYAGELFF
14	TRBJ2-2	TRBV2	CASILRSDTGELFF
13	TRBJ1-2	TRBV15	CATSRQGGYGYTF
18	TRBJ2-5	TRBV7-9	CASSLVQLAGGNQETQYF
16	TRBJ2-1	TRBV7-9	CASSPISAGDYNEQFF
12	TRBJ1-1	TRBV12-3/TRBV12-4	CASSTLYMEAFF
13	TRBJ2-1	TRBV6-2/TRBV6-3	CASSQWIHNEQFF
18	TRBJ2-7	TRBV7-8	CASSLPTSGQGRTYEQYF
12	TRBJ2-4	TRBV28	CATTGTLPIQYF
12	TRBJ2-1	TRBV29-1	CSVETELSEQFF
15	TRBJ2-3	TRBV5-6	CASSFRQGGTDTQYF